This T cell receptor (beta chain) was profiled in a study of T cells in Graves' hyperthyroidism and ophthalmopathy (dated by TCRdb to the late 2010s). In terms of the full investigation: Peripheral blood samples were taken at the time of initial diagnosis, prior to any treatment. In addition, the study compared T-cell repertoires in thyroid tissue and in blood from several Graves' hyperthyroidism patients. The approximately 95 discovery patients were divided at random into training and test sets in a 7:3 ratio. To identify distinguishing TCR V-J signatures, a discovery cohort of about 95 patients was used, comprising 40 to 45 with Graves' ophthalmopathy and 57 with stable Graves' hyperthyroidism. TCR Vbeta CDR3 sequencing of 130 to 150 peripheral blood samples (roughly 41 ophthalmopathy, under 80 hyperthyroidism and roughly 17 progressor patients) is reported in the paper. Following sampling, methimazole starting at 30 mg daily was given to hyperthyroidism patients, and high-dose intravenous methylprednisolone was given to ophthalmopathy patients. Whether ophthalmopathy could be predicted prospectively was tested in an independent validation cohort made up of approximately 19 hyperthyroidism patients plus 17 patients who later progressed to ophthalmopathy. Study-level results and caveats: In cross-validation, a model built on a 13 V-J signature told ophthalmopathy apart from stable hyperthyroidism with approximately 90% sensitivity and 81% to 82% specificity, and in testing the same model reached 80%/75%. No statistical method was used to set the sample size in advance, and investigators knew the group allocation. During validation, the model predicted progression to ophthalmopathy a median of about 6.3 months ahead of onset, with more than 60% sensitivity and 72.22% specificity. Most expanded thyroid clonotypes (frequency above 0.001) were also found in blood, which suggests that blood repertoires may mirror thyroid immune responses.

TCR beta CDR3 regions were amplified from RNA transcripts. A first-round RT-PCR of the TCR CDR3 used the HTBI primer set with the Qiagen OneStep RT-PCR kit. Libraries were constructed in a second round of multiplex PCR, after which size selection and purification were carried out. Paired-end sequencing of the libraries was performed with 100 bp reads on an Illumina HiSeq2000. Turning to the authors' computational methods: Raw data were processed with SOAPnuke, discarding reads with adapters, uncalled bases, mean Phred below 15, or no exact constant-primer or identifier match. COPE v1.2.5 was used to merge the high-quality paired reads, and each unique nucleotide sequence was defined as a clonotype. Clonotypes were aligned to IMGT TRBV, TRBD and TRBJ reference segments using MiTCR v1.1. The analysis was restricted to V-J combinations with a frequency above 0.0001, which together covered roughly 99% of the repertoires. A TCS score was defined as the ratio of F50 (clonal expansion) to E x V (chaos), with BLOSUM62-based TCRdist applied between CDR3 peptides within each V-J. Welch's t-statistics and random forest reduced 514 V-J features to 10 to 15, which were used in a naive Bayes classifier (R e1071). TCRdb cleaned the public reads at Q25 with fastp, built clones with MiXCR and kept in-frame beta chains. Rows are combined by CDR3 protein, so each entry shows the most common genes and DNA. TCRdb's processing, not the authors' own work, is the source of the V and J calls. This sample comprises roughly 400,000 distinct CDR3 sequences, 20% to 25% of them detected only once. Jointly, the top ten make up roughly 70% of the sample.

Stable Graves' hyperthyroidism was defined as the absence of progression to ophthalmopathy over 18 months of follow-up. Hyperthyroidism patients were newly diagnosed, with disease duration under 2 months, and aged 18 to 65 years. Exclusion was applied to patients with uncontrolled infections, other autoimmune diseases, pregnancy or lactation. Diagnoses were based on clinical symptoms, serum thyroxine and TRAb, thyroid ultrasound and orbital computed tomography. Ficoll-Paque density gradient centrifugation was used to isolate PBMCs from around 10 ml of fresh peripheral blood. Total RNA was extracted using Trizol reagent, and RNA quality was assessed on an Agilent 2100 Bioanalyzer. Concerning this clonotype: No cognate antigen has been identified for it. Qualities for individual bases were not recorded, and no much larger clone is one base off.

This clonotype was obtained from a man aged 50 or older with Graves' hyperthyroidism. The source material was blood.

The nucleotide sequence is given as TGTGCCAGCAGTGAAGAGGGAGATTCACCCCTCCACTTT. This gives the protein CASSEEGDSPLHF. The V and J segments used are TRBV6-1 and TRBJ1-6; no D gene is confidently identified. The CDR3 has 13 amino acids, counting the end cysteine and phenylalanine. Solely the CDR3 DNA is kept, with 39 bases framed from the first base. V and J lose 1 base and 8 bases, and a span of 6 bases separates them. The germline V gene sets CDR1 to MNHNS and CDR2 to SASEGT.